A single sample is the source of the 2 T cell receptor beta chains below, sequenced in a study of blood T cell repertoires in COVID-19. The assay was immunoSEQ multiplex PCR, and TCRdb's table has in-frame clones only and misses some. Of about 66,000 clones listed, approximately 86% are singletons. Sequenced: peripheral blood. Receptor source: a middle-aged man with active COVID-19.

The CDR3 DNA reads TGTGCCAGTAGTATAGGGCAGGCGGGAGTTGAAAAACTGTTTTTT. It is translated as CASSIGQAGVEKLFF. The chain uses TRBV19 and TRBJ1-4; D is undetermined. Germline V gives CDR1 LNHDA, CDR2 SQIVND (reference sequence). This CDR3 region has 15 residues. Trimming pared 1 base from V and 7 bases from J, leaving 13 bases between.

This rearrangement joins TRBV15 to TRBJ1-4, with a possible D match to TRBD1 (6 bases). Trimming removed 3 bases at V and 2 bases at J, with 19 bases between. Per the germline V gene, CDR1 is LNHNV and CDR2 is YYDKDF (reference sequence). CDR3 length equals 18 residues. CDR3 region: CATSRGDQGRETNEKLFF. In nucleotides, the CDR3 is TGTGCCACCAGCAGGGGAGACCAGGGGAGAGAGACTAATGAAAAACTGTTTTTT. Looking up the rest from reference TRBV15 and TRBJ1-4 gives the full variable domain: DAMVIQNPRYQVTQFGKPVTLSCSQTLNHNVMYWYQQKSSQAPKLLFHYYDKDFNNEADTPDNFQSRRPNTSFCFLDIRSPGLGDTAMYLCATSRGDQGRETNEKLFFGSGTQLSVL.